Here is one T cell receptor beta chain with its context. Possible read error: a much larger clone is one base away. Trimming left V 5 bases short and J 0 bases short, with 4 bases between. The CDR3 length is 12 residues. Looked up from germline, CDR1 is MDHEN and CDR2 is SYDVKM. Per the original data handling: Estimates of nucleated cell counts were drawn from the amplification of reference gene primers. Sequenced by immunoSEQ multiplex PCR; TCRdb stores in-frame clones only, minus some. The DNA was the basis for D and trimming; V, J and clone size are from that table. This sample has around 450,000 clones, with about nine tenths found just once. This sample stems from a study of blood T cell repertoires in COVID-19. Study-level background: Spain, Italy and the United States supplied samples that represented acute and convalescent COVID-19.

J is TRBJ1-1 and V is TRBV28; D not certain. Material: PBMCs or T cells enriched from blood (not recorded which). This receptor was identified in a woman aged 18 to 35 who had recovered from COVID-19. CDR3 DNA: TGTGCCAGCAGTCCTATGAACACTGAAGCTTTCTTT. It translates to CASSPMNTEAFF.